A selection of T cell receptor beta chains follows, all from one sample in a study of blood T cells in healthy people across ages. TCRdb independently ran MiXCR on the 5' RACE reads; one entry per CDR3 protein. The sample has 1.6 million or so distinct CDR3 sequences, about 35% seen once. The sample comprised blood. The receptors were gathered from a woman in her 30s in good health. Both conserved end residues are part of each CDR3. A row's size may be missing; if present it is once, few, many or a size class.

cdr3_length: 13
clone_size: few
v_call: TRBV10-3
j_call: TRBJ2-3
cdr3_aa: CAISRGEGDTQYF

cdr3_length: 14
clone_size: few
v_call: TRBV20-1
j_call: TRBJ2-5
cdr3_aa: CSARGDRSRETQYF

cdr3_length: 13
clone_size: few
v_call: TRBV3-1
j_call: TRBJ1-2
cdr3_aa: CASSSTGAHGYTF

cdr3_length: 16
clone_size: NA
v_call: TRBV6-6
j_call: TRBJ2-1
cdr3_aa: CASSYPRLGAPYEQFF

cdr3_length: 15
clone_size: few
v_call: TRBV27
j_call: TRBJ2-7
cdr3_aa: CASVIRTGGIYEQYF

cdr3_length: 16
clone_size: NA
v_call: TRBV9
j_call: TRBJ2-3
cdr3_aa: CASSVEGGSSLDTQYF

cdr3_length: 14
clone_size: NA
v_call: TRBV20-1
j_call: TRBJ1-5
cdr3_aa: CSARDSMDNQPQHF

cdr3_length: 16
clone_size: NA
v_call: TRBV5-6
j_call: TRBJ2-7
cdr3_aa: CASSFYGQTSSYEQYF

cdr3_length: 15
clone_size: once
v_call: TRBV27
j_call: TRBJ1-2
cdr3_aa: CASSPVADRIYGYTF

cdr3_length: 15
clone_size: NA
v_call: TRBV7-9
j_call: TRBJ1-6
cdr3_aa: CASRGGPLNNSPLHF